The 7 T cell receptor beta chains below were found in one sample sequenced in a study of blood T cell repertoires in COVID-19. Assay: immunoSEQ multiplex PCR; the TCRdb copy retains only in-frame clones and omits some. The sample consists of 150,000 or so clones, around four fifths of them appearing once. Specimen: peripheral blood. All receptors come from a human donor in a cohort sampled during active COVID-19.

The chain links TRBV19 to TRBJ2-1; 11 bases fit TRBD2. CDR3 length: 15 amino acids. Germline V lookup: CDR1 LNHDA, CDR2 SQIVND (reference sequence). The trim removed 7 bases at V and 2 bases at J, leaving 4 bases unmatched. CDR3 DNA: TGTGCCAGTAAACTACTAGCGGGGGCCTACAATGAGCAGTTCTTC. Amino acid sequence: CASKLLAGAYNEQFF. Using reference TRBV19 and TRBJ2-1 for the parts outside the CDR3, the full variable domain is DGGITQSPKYLFRKEGQNVTLSCEQNLNHDAMYWYRQDPGQGLRLIYYSQIVNDFQKGDIAEGYSVSREKKESFPLTVTSAQKNPTAFYLCASKLLAGAYNEQFFGPGTRLTVL.

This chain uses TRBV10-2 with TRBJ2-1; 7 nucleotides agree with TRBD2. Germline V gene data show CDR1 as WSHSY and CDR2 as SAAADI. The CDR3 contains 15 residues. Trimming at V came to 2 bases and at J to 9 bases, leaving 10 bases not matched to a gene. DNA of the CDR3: TGCGCCAGCAGTGAGGGAGCGGGGCGATTGGGTGAGCAGTTCTTC. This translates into CASSEGAGRLGEQFF.

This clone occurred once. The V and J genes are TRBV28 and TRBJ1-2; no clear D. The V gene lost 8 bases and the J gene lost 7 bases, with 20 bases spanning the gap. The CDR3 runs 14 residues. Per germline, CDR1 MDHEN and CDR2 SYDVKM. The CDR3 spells CASGSSTPLGGYTF. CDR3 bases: TGTGCCAGCGGGAGCAGTACACCCTTGGGTGGCTACACCTTC.

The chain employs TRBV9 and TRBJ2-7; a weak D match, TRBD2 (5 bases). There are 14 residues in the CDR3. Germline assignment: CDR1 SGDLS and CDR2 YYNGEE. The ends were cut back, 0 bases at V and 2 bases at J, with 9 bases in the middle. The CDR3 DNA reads TGTGCCAGCAGCGTAGAAGGGCGGGCCTACGAGCAGTACTTC. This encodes CASSVEGRAYEQYF.

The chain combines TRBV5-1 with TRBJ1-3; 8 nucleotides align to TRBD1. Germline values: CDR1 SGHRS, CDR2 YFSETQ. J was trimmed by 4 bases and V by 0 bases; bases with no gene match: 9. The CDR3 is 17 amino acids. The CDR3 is CASSLGLLDREGNTIYF. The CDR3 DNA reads TGCGCCAGCAGCTTGGGTCTTTTGGACAGGGAAGGAAACACCATATATTTT.

Here the CDR3 reads CASSLGTGGVRNTEAFF. CDR3 bases: TGTGCCAGCAGCCTGGGGACAGGGGGCGTCAGGAACACTGAAGCTTTCTTT. The genes are TRBV7-3 and TRBJ1-1, with 12 bases matching TRBD1. Germline values: CDR1 SGHTA, CDR2 FQGTGA. The CDR3 totals 17 residues. J gave up 1 base and V 5 bases, and 8 bases lay outside the gene matches.

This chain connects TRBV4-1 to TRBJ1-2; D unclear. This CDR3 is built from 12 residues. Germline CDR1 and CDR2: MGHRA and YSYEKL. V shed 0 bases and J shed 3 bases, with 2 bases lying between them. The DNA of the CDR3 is TGCGCCAGCAGCCAAGACGACTATGGCTACACCTTC. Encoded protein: CASSQDDYGYTF.